Each of the 31 T cell receptor beta chains below was sequenced from the same sample in a study of blood T cell repertoires in COVID-19. Method: immunoSEQ multiplex PCR; TCRdb's copy keeps in-frame clones and lacks some. The sample has roughly 300,000 clones, approximately 87% seen once. Material for sequencing was peripheral blood. These receptors were taken from a woman aged 25 to 45 with COVID-19, enrolled during active disease.

The CDR3, as DNA: TGTGCCAGCGGGGCCCTAGGTGACACAGATACGCAGTATTTT. Protein sequence: CASGALGDTDTQYF. J is TRBJ2-3 and V is TRBV2; TRBD1 might be the D (5 bases). V dropped 8 bases and J dropped 2 bases, with 14 bases sitting between them. CDR1 and CDR2 from the germline V gene are SNHLY and FYNNEI. The CDR3 length is 14 residues.

This rearrangement joins TRBV3-1 (or the pseudogene TRBV3-2) to TRBJ2-2, with 11 bases fitting TRBD2. V lost 6 bases to trimming and J lost 3 bases; unmatched junction nucleotides: 12. CDR1 LGHDT and CDR2 YNNKEL come from the germline V gene (reference sequence). The CDR3 runs 18 residues. CDR3 sequence: CASSPGLAGPRDTGELFF. In nucleotides, the CDR3 is TGTGCCAGCAGTCCCGGACTAGCGGGCCCGAGGGACACCGGGGAGCTGTTTTTT.

This chain uses TRBV7-9 with TRBJ2-5; perhaps TRBD1 as D (6 bases). Germline V lookup: CDR1 SEHNR, CDR2 FQNEAQ (reference sequence). V was clipped by 3 bases and J by 7 bases, with 18 bases between them. The CDR3 is 15 amino acids. In DNA form, the CDR3 reads TGTGCCAGCAGCTTCACCGGGACACCTCTAGGGACCCAGTACTTC. Protein sequence: CASSFTGTPLGTQYF.

This clone appeared once. The J gene is TRBJ1-1, the V gene TRBV6-5, with unresolved D. The CDR3 totals 14 residues. The V end lost 6 bases, the J end lost 4 bases, and 15 bases lay between the germline ends. Germline V gene lookup returns CDR1 MNHEY and CDR2 SVGAGI. The CDR3 nucleotides read TGTGCCAGCAGCCAGGAGGGTAGGACCACTGAAGCTTTCTTT. Translating it yields CASSQEGRTTEAFF.

The chain combines TRBV9 with TRBJ2-5, with 7 bases lining up with TRBD2. This CDR3 has 16 residues. CDR1 is SGDLS, CDR2 YYNGEE, per germline. The V gene end was trimmed by 4 bases and the J gene end by 7 bases; junction bases not matched to a gene: 16. The CDR3 region is CASSPTLAAALGTQYF. The CDR3 nucleotides read TGTGCCAGCAGCCCAACTCTAGCGGCGGCCCTCGGGACCCAGTACTTC.

The V call is TRBV5-4, the J call TRBJ2-4; 11 bases map to TRBD1. Germline assignment: CDR1 SGHNT and CDR2 YYREEE (reference sequence). The CDR3 contains 14 residues. V was pared by 2 bases and J by 7 bases, with 2 bases of the junction left unmatched. In DNA form, the CDR3 reads TGTGCCAGCAGCTTAGGACAGGGGGCGAACATTCAGTACTTC. This sequence encodes CASSLGQGANIQYF.

This clone was observed a handful of times. The gene calls are TRBV4-1 and TRBJ1-5, with a tentative D call TRBD1 (5 bases). V was pared by 4 bases and J by 5 bases, with 21 bases between. The CDR3 is made up of 17 amino acids. Germline CDR1 reads MGHRA; CDR2 reads YSYEKL. For the CDR3, the DNA is TGCGCCAGCAGCCTGAACCTCGGGGGGGTAGGGTATCAGCCCCAGCATTTT. As protein: CASSLNLGGVGYQPQHF.

This clone occurred a few times. The rearrangement uses TRBV19 and TRBJ2-3, with D maybe TRBD2 (5 bases). Trimming pared 8 bases from V and 4 bases from J, leaving 13 bases between. Germline-derived CDR1 and CDR2 are LNHDA and SQIVND (reference sequence). The CDR3 loop spans 13 amino acids. CDR3 protein: CASERASSDTQYF. CDR3 in DNA: TGTGCCAGTGAGAGGGCGTCATCAGATACGCAGTATTTT.

The J gene is TRBJ1-2, the V gene TRBV5-4; TRBD1 aligns across 10 bases. The V gene's germline CDR1 is SGHNT and CDR2 YYREEE (reference sequence). The CDR3 has 15 residues. V was clipped by 4 bases and J by 5 bases; unmatched bases: 8. CDR3 protein: CASSRLDRGRYGYTF. The CDR3 DNA reads as TGTGCCAGCAGCCGACTAGACAGGGGGCGTTATGGCTACACCTTC.

V and J are TRBV18 and TRBJ2-1, with 12 bases fitting TRBD2. The CDR3 sequence is 15 residues long. The V gene end was trimmed by 3 bases and the J gene end by 6 bases; junction bases not matched to a gene: 3. From germline, CDR1 is KGHSH and CDR2 LQKENI. The CDR3 DNA reads as TGTGCCAGCTCACCTACGGGACTAGCGGGCAATGAGCAGTTCTTC. Translating it yields CASSPTGLAGNEQFF.

The chain couples TRBV30 to TRBJ2-7, with 7 bases fitting TRBD1. J was trimmed by 3 bases and V by 4 bases; bases with no gene match: 3. The CDR3 extends over 12 amino acids. The V gene's germline CDR1 is GTSNPN and CDR2 SVGIG (reference sequence). The chain's CDR3 is CAWKGDSYEQYF. CDR3 DNA sequence: TGTGCCTGGAAGGGGGACAGCTACGAGCAGTACTTC.

The chain recombines TRBV19 with TRBJ2-5; TRBD2 matches 8 bases. V gave up 1 base and J gave up 3 bases; unmatched junction bases: 7. This CDR3 is 16 amino acids long. CDR1 and CDR2 from the germline V gene are LNHDA and SQIVND (reference sequence). CDR3 sequence: CASSIAGGEGKETQYF. CDR3 DNA: TGTGCCAGTAGTATAGCGGGGGGGGAAGGCAAAGAGACCCAGTACTTC.

This clone has only a few counts. This CDR3 is CATSSNRARETDTQYF. CDR3 coding DNA: TGTGCCACCAGCTCCAATCGAGCCAGGGAAACAGATACGCAGTATTTT. This chain links TRBV24-1 with TRBJ2-3, with D possibly being TRBD1 (5 bases). Germline loops: CDR1 KGHDR, CDR2 SFDVKD. Trimming pared 7 bases from V and 3 bases from J, leaving 19 bases between. This CDR3 region has 16 residues.

The chain uses TRBV2 and TRBJ1-2, with no clear D. The CDR3 contains 13 residues. CDR1 is SNHLY, CDR2 FYNNEI, per germline. Trimming removed 5 bases from V and 2 bases from J, with 9 bases in between. DNA of the CDR3: TGTGCCAGCAGTTCGAGCTTAAACTATGGCTACACCTTC. Translated, it gives CASSSSLNYGYTF.

The chain links TRBV28 to TRBJ2-1; 12 bases match TRBD2. Germline CDR1 MDHEN, CDR2 SYDVKM. The CDR3 extends over 16 amino acids. V trimming: 6 bases; J trimming: 3 bases; junction bases outside the gene matches: 6. The CDR3 reads CASRTGLAGSYNEQFF. In DNA, the CDR3 is TGTGCCAGCAGAACAGGACTAGCGGGGAGCTACAATGAGCAGTTCTTC.

This chain connects TRBV3-1 (or the pseudogene TRBV3-2) to TRBJ1-4; D gene unclear. The CDR3 runs to 16 residues. CDR1 is LGHDT, CDR2 YNNKEL, per germline (reference sequence). The V and J ends lost 4 bases and 0 bases respectively, with 12 bases between them. The CDR3 loop is CASSPFYGTTNEKLFF. For the CDR3, the DNA is TGTGCCAGCAGCCCCTTTTACGGTACAACTAATGAAAAACTGTTTTTT.

The chain employs TRBV18 and TRBJ1-1; D not resolved. This CDR3 comprises 15 residues. Germline V CDR1 and CDR2: KGHSH, LQKENI. Trimming took off 3 bases at V and 0 bases at J, with 11 bases between the two ends. CDR3 DNA sequence: TGTGCCAGCTCACCGGACTCGGGTCTGAACACTGAAGCTTTCTTT. Amino acids: CASSPDSGLNTEAFF.

This clone was seen just once. The gene calls are TRBV20-1 and TRBJ1-6; D is unresolved. Germline V gives CDR1 DFQATT, CDR2 SNEGSKA (reference sequence). CDR3 length: 10 residues. CDR3 DNA: TGCAGGTCCGGGGATTCACCCCTCCACTTT. It is translated as CRSGDSPLHF.

The rearrangement joins TRBV2 to TRBJ2-1; 7 bases agree with TRBD1. Germline assignment: CDR1 SNHLY and CDR2 FYNNEI. The CDR3 is 16 amino acids. Trimming cost V 4 bases and J 7 bases; bases outside gene matches: 13. The CDR3 DNA reads TGTGCCAGCAGTGCAGTAAGACAGGGAAGGGGTAATGAGCAGTTCTTC. This sequence encodes CASSAVRQGRGNEQFF.

This chain links TRBV5-1 with TRBJ1-2, with no clear D. Per germline, CDR1 SGHRS and CDR2 YFSETQ. Trimming took off 4 bases at V and 4 bases at J, with 8 bases between the two ends. The CDR3 length is 12 residues. CDR3 coding DNA: TGCGCCAGCAGCCCCGGGTCCTATGGCTACACCTTC. As protein: CASSPGSYGYTF.

The CDR3 coding sequence is TGTGCCAGCAGTTACGTGTCGGATCAGCCCCAGCATTTT. This sequence encodes CASSYVSDQPQHF. The chain uses TRBV6-5 and TRBJ1-5, with unresolved D. CDR1 MNHEY and CDR2 SVGAGI come from the germline V gene. V lost 2 bases to trimming and J lost 5 bases, with 7 bases between them. The length of the CDR3 is 13 residues.

Only a few counts were recorded for this clone. The V and J genes are TRBV6-5 and TRBJ1-6, with TRBD1 as a possible D gene (5 bases). In germline, CDR1 is MNHEY, CDR2 SVGAGI. The CDR3 spans 13 residues. V lost 6 bases and J lost 8, with 11 bases in between. The CDR3 is CASRTRVDSPLHF. The CDR3 nucleotides read TGTGCCAGCAGGACCAGGGTCGATTCACCCCTCCACTTT.

This chain uses TRBV28 with TRBJ1-1, with 11 nucleotides matching TRBD1. CDR3 length equals 15 residues. CDR1 and CDR2 from the germline V gene are MDHEN and SYDVKM. V lost 4 bases and J lost 4; bases outside the gene matches: 5. The CDR3 DNA sequence: TGTGCCAGCAGTTCTGGGGGGACAGGGGGCACTGAAGCTTTCTTT. Translation gives CASSSGGTGGTEAFF.

The chain has TRBV20-1 and TRBJ1-1, with a tentative D call TRBD1 (5 bases). Trimming shortened V by 3 bases and J by 8 bases, and 13 bases separated the two germline ends. CDR3 length equals 12 residues. Germline values: CDR1 DFQATT, CDR2 SNEGSKA (reference sequence). DNA of the CDR3: TGCAGTGCTAGTGCCAGGGTAAGGGAAGCTTTCTTT. It is translated as CSASARVREAFF.

This clone showed up just once. The chain is built from TRBV11-2 and TRBJ1-1; TRBD1 matches at 7 bases. Germline CDR1 and CDR2: SGHAT and FQNNGV. The V gene end was trimmed by 5 bases and the J gene end by 1 base; junction bases not matched to a gene: 7. The CDR3 loop spans 15 amino acids. CDR3 nucleotides: TGTGCCAGCAGCCAACCAGGGGGAGCGAACACTGAAGCTTTCTTT. Its protein is CASSQPGGANTEAFF. Complete variable domain (other parts from reference TRBV11-2 and TRBJ1-1): EAGVAQSPRYKIIEKRQSVAFWCNPISGHATLYWYQQILGQGPKLLIQFQNNGVVDDSQLPKDRFSAERLKGVDSTLKIQPAKLEDSAVYLCASSQPGGANTEAFFGQGTRLTVV.

The chain couples TRBV5-1 to TRBJ1-1; weak D call: TRBD1 (5 bases). Germline lookup yields CDR1 SGHRS and CDR2 YFSETQ. V gave up 0 bases and J gave up 3 bases, with 15 bases separating them. This CDR3 is 16 amino acids long. In nucleotides, the CDR3 is TGCGCCAGCAGCTTGGGGTGGGGCCGGGGGGACACTGAAGCTTTCTTT. Its protein product is CASSLGWGRGDTEAFF.

The chain combines TRBV28 with TRBJ1-2; 7 nucleotides line up with TRBD1. The germline CDR1 and CDR2 sequences are MDHEN and SYDVKM. With 6 bases clipped from V and 3 bases from J, the junction kept 7 bases outside the gene matches. The CDR3 runs to 14 residues. CDR3 residues: CASSSPQGDYGYTF. The DNA for the CDR3 is TGTGCCAGCAGCTCCCCTCAGGGGGACTATGGCTACACCTTC.

This chain links TRBV7-9 with TRBJ1-2, with a possible D match to TRBD1 (6 bases). Between the trimmed V and J ends, which lost 1 base and 8 bases, there was a span of 14 bases. The length of the CDR3 is 14 residues. CDR1 SEHNR and CDR2 FQNEAQ come from the germline V gene (reference sequence). The CDR3 loop is CASSLGDIIRGYTF. CDR3 bases: TGTGCCAGCAGCTTAGGGGACATAATAAGGGGCTACACCTTC.

The rearrangement joins TRBV6-5 to TRBJ1-1; 8 nucleotides line up with TRBD1. This CDR3 comprises 14 residues. With V trimmed by 4 bases and J by 4 bases, 5 bases remained unmatched. CDR1 and CDR2 from the germline V gene are MNHEY and SVGAGI. The CDR3, as DNA: TGTGCCAGCAGTTTCCGACAGGGGAGCACTGAAGCTTTCTTT. The encoded protein is CASSFRQGSTEAFF.

The chain uses TRBV6-5 and TRBJ2-7; 8 bases line up with TRBD1. The CDR3 is made up of 15 amino acids. Germline CDR1 MNHEY, CDR2 SVGAGI. V was pared by 10 bases and J by 1 base, with 12 bases of the junction left unmatched. CDR3 coding DNA: TGTGCCACGACAGGGGCCTTCACATTATCCTACGAGCAGTACTTC. It translates to CATTGAFTLSYEQYF.

The V gene is TRBV14, the J gene TRBJ2-7; 7 nucleotides match TRBD2. The germline V gene encodes CDR1 SGHDN and CDR2 FVKESK. The length of the CDR3 is 14 residues. Unmatched junction bases numbered 6, after V lost 5 bases and J lost 2 bases. The CDR3: CASSTLASPYEQYF. DNA of the CDR3: TGTGCCAGCAGCACACTAGCGAGTCCCTACGAGCAGTACTTC.